Listed below are T cell receptor beta chains from one sample, sequenced in a study of shared clonotypes between healthy human individuals. Clones were read by immunoSEQ multiplex PCR, and TCRdb kept only the in-frame ones, dropping some. The sample lists more than 550,000 clones; roughly 91% were seen once. The sample consisted of memory CD8+ T cells from PBMCs. The receptor source for this set is a man between 18 and 29 years old in good health. Some clones in this sample may be carry-over from other donors' samples. The CDR3 runs from the conserved cysteine through the conserved F or W. Fields, in order: V gene, D gene, J gene, CDR3 DNA, CDR3 protein. A D gene is named only where the DNA matches it firmly.

>TRBV28|TRBD2|TRBJ2-7
TGTGCCAGCAGTTTGTCGGGGGGAGGCCACGAGCAGTACTTC
CASSLSGGGHEQYF
>TRBV28|TRBD1|TRBJ1-1
TGTGCCAGCAGTAAACACAGGGGAATTAACACTGAAGCTTTCTTT
CASSKHRGINTEAFF
>TRBV30|-|TRBJ2-7
TGTGCCTGGAGTGTACTGGGGCGAAGCGAGCAGTACTTC
CAWSVLGRSEQYF
>TRBV9|-|TRBJ2-3
TGTGCCAGCAGCGAGGGACCAAGATTAGGTGATACGCAGTATTTT
CASSEGPRLGDTQYF
>TRBV28|-|TRBJ2-5
TGTGCCAGCAGTGAGTCTTGGGAGACCCAGTACTTC
CASSESWETQYF
>TRBV27|-|TRBJ1-5
TGTGCCAGCAGTTTATTCGGCGGGGGCAATCAGCCCCAGCATTTT
CASSLFGGGNQPQHF
>TRBV7-9|-|TRBJ1-2
TGTGCCAGCAGCTACGGGCCTAAGGCGGGGGTTTTCTATGGCTACACCTTC
CASSYGPKAGVFYGYTF
>TRBV27|-|TRBJ2-7
TGTGCCAGCAGTTCCGGGCAGGACGAGCAGTACTTC
CASSSGQDEQYF
>TRBV7-9|TRBD2|TRBJ2-1
TGTGCCAGCAGCTCAACTAGCGGCAATGAGCAGTTCTTC
CASSSTSGNEQFF
>TRBV30|-|TRBJ1-1
TGTGCCTGGAGTGTAGGGACATTGGGCACTGAAGCTTTCTTT
CAWSVGTLGTEAFF